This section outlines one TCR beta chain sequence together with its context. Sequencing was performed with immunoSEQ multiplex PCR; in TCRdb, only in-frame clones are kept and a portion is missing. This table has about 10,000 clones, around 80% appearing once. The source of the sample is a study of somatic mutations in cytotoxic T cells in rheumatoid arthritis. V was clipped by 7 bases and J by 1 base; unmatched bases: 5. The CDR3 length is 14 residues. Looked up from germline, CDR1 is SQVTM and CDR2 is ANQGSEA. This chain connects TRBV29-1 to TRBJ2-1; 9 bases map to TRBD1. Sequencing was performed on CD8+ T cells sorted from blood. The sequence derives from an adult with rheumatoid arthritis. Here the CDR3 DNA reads TGCAGCGCTTGGGACAGGGATTCCTACAATGAGCAGTTCTTC. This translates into CSAWDRDSYNEQFF.